This is a list of T cell receptor beta chains from one sample in a study of immune cell composition in non-small cell lung cancer. The data were produced by immunoSEQ multiplex PCR, yet TCRdb's version contains in-frame clones alone and is incomplete. This sample has 15,000 or so clones, with under 75% found just once. The sequenced material came from lung tumor tissue. These receptors were collected from a human donor with non-small cell lung cancer. CDR3s include the opening cysteine and the closing phenylalanine or tryptophan. The D gene is left open where the match is weak. Clone size is given for some rows only: seen once, a few or many times, or a class if the clone is expanded.

abundance	v_gene	j_gene	d_gene	CDR3nt	CDR3aa
few	TRBV5-5	TRBJ2-5	TRBD1	TGTGCCAGCAGATTGGCCGGGACAGAAGAGACCCAGTACTTC	CASRLAGTEETQYF
few	TRBV19	TRBJ2-1	TRBD1	TGTGCCAGTAGTCGACAGGGTGGCAATGAGCAGTTCTTC	CASSRQGGNEQFF
NA	TRBV7-3	TRBJ2-2	TRBD2	TGTGCCAGCAGCCCTAGCGGGGTGAACACCGGGGAGCTGTTTTTT	CASSPSGVNTGELFF
NA	TRBV5-1	TRBJ2-3	TRBD1	TGCGCCAGCAGCATTACAGGGGGTTCTTCAGATACGCAGTATTTT	CASSITGGSSDTQYF
NA	TRBV7-9	TRBJ2-5	NA	TGTGCCAGCAGCCCGCGAGAGACCCAGTACTTC	CASSPRETQYF
NA	TRBV6-5	TRBJ1-2	NA	TGTGCCAGCAGCCCGGGAGCTAACTATGGCTACACCTTC	CASSPGANYGYTF
NA	TRBV18	TRBJ1-1	NA	TGTGCCAGCTCACCTCAGGTTACTAACACTGAAGCTTTCTTT	CASSPQVTNTEAFF
NA	TRBV19	TRBJ1-1	NA	TGTGCCAGTAGTATGCGGGGTTCCCCTGAAGCTTTCTTT	CASSMRGSPEAFF
NA	TRBV19	TRBJ2-7	TRBD1	TGTGCCAGTAGTCCCGGGACAGGGCGGGCCTCCTACGAGCAGTACTTC	CASSPGTGRASYEQYF
NA	TRBV15	TRBJ1-4	TRBD1	TGTGCCACCAGCAGAGTGGGCGACAGGGACGAAAAACTGTTTTTT	CATSRVGDRDEKLFF
few	TRBV7-3	TRBJ2-3	TRBD2	TGTGCCAGCAGCTCCCCGGGACTAGACACAGATACGCAGTATTTT	CASSSPGLDTDTQYF
NA	TRBV30	TRBJ2-5	NA	TGTGCCTGGAGGTGGCGGGAAGGAGAGACCCAGTACTTC	CAWRWREGETQYF
NA	TRBV2	TRBJ2-2	NA	TGTGCCAGCAGTGAACAGGGGACGAACACCGGGGAGCTGTTTTTT	CASSEQGTNTGELFF
NA	TRBV7-2	TRBJ1-1	NA	TGTGCCAGCAGCCTGACAGTGAACACTGAAGCTTTCTTT	CASSLTVNTEAFF
NA	TRBV13	TRBJ2-7	NA	TGTGCCAGCAGCAGCGAGTCGTCGGGGGATTACGAGCAGTACTTC	CASSSESSGDYEQYF
NA	TRBV5-4	TRBJ2-3	TRBD2	TGTGCCAGCAGCTTGGTTCTAGCGGGGCCCACAGATACGCAGTATTTT	CASSLVLAGPTDTQYF
once	TRBV19	TRBJ2-2	NA	TGTGCCAGTAGTATACTAGGGACTTCTAGCACCGGGGAGCTGTTTTTT	CASSILGTSSTGELFF
NA	TRBV5-1	TRBJ2-2	TRBD1	TGCGCCAGCAGCCTCGGGGGACAGGGGGCTAACACCGGGGAGCTGTTTTTT	CASSLGGQGANTGELFF
NA	TRBV4-1	TRBJ2-2	NA	TGCGCCAGCAGCCAACCCGACAGAAACACCGGGGAGCTGTTTTTT	CASSQPDRNTGELFF
NA	TRBV6-5	TRBJ2-7	TRBD2	TGTGCCAGCAGTTACCGTTGGCTAGCGGGGGGGTACGAGCAGTACTTC	CASSYRWLAGGYEQYF
few	TRBV7-9	TRBJ1-1	NA	TGTGCCAGCAGCTTATCCGGGAACACTGAAGCTTTCTTT	CASSLSGNTEAFF
NA	TRBV6-1	TRBJ1-2	TRBD1	TGTGCCAGCAGGGAGGGGGCGGGAGGCTACACCTTC	CASREGAGGYTF
NA	TRBV20-1	TRBJ2-3	NA	TGCAGTGCCTCGGGTTGGGATACGCAGTATTTT	CSASGWDTQYF
few	TRBV14	TRBJ2-7	NA	TGTGCCAGCAGCCATACCTACGAGCAGTACTTC	CASSHTYEQYF
NA	TRBV7-9	TRBJ1-1	NA	TGTGCCAGCAGCTTGACAGTTAACACTGAAGCTTTCTTT	CASSLTVNTEAFF
NA	TRBV7-8	TRBJ2-7	NA	TGTGCCAGCAGCTTAGGCAGGGGTTCCTACGAGCAGTACTTC	CASSLGRGSYEQYF
few	TRBV7-9	TRBJ2-5	TRBD1	TGTGCCAGCAGCTCTTCAGACAGGGGGCGTGCCCAGTACTTC	CASSSSDRGRAQYF
NA	TRBV18	TRBJ1-1	TRBD1	TGTGCCAGCTCACCTTCCCGACAGGGGTCGGGCACTGAAGCTTTCTTT	CASSPSRQGSGTEAFF
few	TRBV7-6	TRBJ1-4	NA	TGTGCCAGCAGCTTCGGGGTAGTAGGGGAAAAACTGTTTTTT	CASSFGVVGEKLFF
NA	TRBV18	TRBJ1-5	NA	TGTGCCAGCTCACCACAGAGCCATAGCAATCAGCCCCAGCATTTT	CASSPQSHSNQPQHF
NA	TRBV2	TRBJ2-5	NA	TGTGCCAGCAGTGGGAGACAGGCTGTCGAGACCCAGTACTTC	CASSGRQAVETQYF
once	TRBV7-9	TRBJ2-7	NA	TGTGCCAGCAATTCCGGGTACGAGCAGTACTTC	CASNSGYEQYF
NA	TRBV15	TRBJ1-5	NA	TGTGCCACCAGCCTATATAGCAATCAGCCCCAGCATTTT	CATSLYSNQPQHF
NA	TRBV5-6	TRBJ2-2	NA	TGTGCCAGCTGGGGCAGGAGTACCGGGGAGCTGTTTTTT	CASWGRSTGELFF
NA	TRBV7-2	TRBJ1-2	NA	TGTGCCAGCAGCCTTAGCGGCACTAAGGACTATGGCTACACCTTC	CASSLSGTKDYGYTF
NA	TRBV5-1	TRBJ2-1	TRBD1	TGCGCCAGCAGCCCCTGGGTGACAGGGGTTTACAATGAGCAGTTCTTC	CASSPWVTGVYNEQFF
NA	TRBV12-5	TRBJ1-4	NA	TGTGCTAGTGGCACTTGGGGCAGGGAGGGAGAAAAACTGTTTTTT	CASGTWGREGEKLFF
few	TRBV18	TRBJ1-1	NA	TGTGCCAGCTCACCACGGCAGGGGAACACTGAAGCTTTCTTT	CASSPRQGNTEAFF
NA	TRBV7-9	TRBJ1-1	NA	TGTGCCAGCAGCTTTTTGACAGCATACACTGAAGCTTTCTTT	CASSFLTAYTEAFF
once	TRBV7-8	TRBJ1-2	TRBD1	TGTGCCAGCAGCCCGACAGGGAACTATGGCTACACCTTC	CASSPTGNYGYTF
NA	TRBV7-2	TRBJ2-2	NA	TGTGCCAGCAGCTCCGGGTATAACGGGGAGCTGTTTTTT	CASSSGYNGELFF
NA	TRBV2	TRBJ2-1	TRBD2	TGTGCCAGCAGTCGCCAAGGGACTAGCGGGGGCCATAATGAGCAGTTCTTC	CASSRQGTSGGHNEQFF
NA	TRBV7-9	TRBJ2-3	TRBD2	TGTGCCAGCAGCGCTTCCGGGGGGGGACAAGATACGCAGTATTTT	CASSASGGGQDTQYF
once	TRBV19	TRBJ2-3	NA	TGTGCCAGTAGCCTGATACCGGGGGCGCAGTATTTT	CASSLIPGAQYF
NA	TRBV9	TRBJ1-4	TRBD1	TGTGCCAGCAGCGTAGATTCAAGACAGGGTGAAGAAAAACTGTTTTTT	CASSVDSRQGEEKLFF
NA	TRBV7-9	TRBJ1-1	NA	TGTGCCAGCAGCTCGACGGACAGCTTGAACACTGAAGCTTTCTTT	CASSSTDSLNTEAFF
NA	TRBV10-2	TRBJ2-2	TRBD2	TGCGCCAGCAGTACTAGCGGGGGTGGGACCGGGGAGCTGTTTTTT	CASSTSGGGTGELFF
NA	TRBV6-6	TRBJ1-1	NA	TGTGCCAGCTACCCTATCAGGGGGAACACTGAAGCTTTCTTT	CASYPIRGNTEAFF
NA	TRBV7-2	TRBJ2-7	TRBD1	TGTGCCAGCAGCTCGCTAGACAGGGGTGAGCAGTACTTC	CASSSLDRGEQYF
NA	TRBV15	TRBJ2-2	TRBD2	TGTGCCACCAGCAGCACTAGCGGGGGGTCGGGTGGGGAGCTGTTTTTT	CATSSTSGGSGGELFF
NA	TRBV10-3	TRBJ2-7	TRBD2	TGTGCCATCAGTGAGTCGAGGGCTAGCGGGGGCCGGCGCTCCTACGAGCAGTACTTC	CAISESRASGGRRSYEQYF
NA	TRBV6-5	TRBJ1-4	NA	TGTGCCAGCAGTTACGGCAGGGGAGGGGAAAAACTGTTTTTT	CASSYGRGGEKLFF
NA	TRBV28	TRBJ2-2	NA	TGTGCCAGCAGTCCCCGGACTGATAACACCGGGGAGCTGTTTTTT	CASSPRTDNTGELFF
NA	TRBV19	TRBJ2-1	TRBD2	TGTGCCAGCAAGCGGGGGCCCAGCTCCTACAATGAGCAGTTCTTC	CASKRGPSSYNEQFF
once	TRBV5-5	TRBJ1-1	NA	TGTGCCAGCAGCTCACCGGGCCCCCGGGGTTACACTGAAGCTTTCTTT	CASSSPGPRGYTEAFF
NA	TRBV4-2	TRBJ2-6	NA	TGTGCCAGCAGCCAAGACAGCTCTGGGGCCAACGTCCTGACTTTC	CASSQDSSGANVLTF
NA	TRBV9	TRBJ2-1	NA	TGTGCCAGCAGCGTAGATCGCGCCAATGAGCAGTTCTTC	CASSVDRANEQFF